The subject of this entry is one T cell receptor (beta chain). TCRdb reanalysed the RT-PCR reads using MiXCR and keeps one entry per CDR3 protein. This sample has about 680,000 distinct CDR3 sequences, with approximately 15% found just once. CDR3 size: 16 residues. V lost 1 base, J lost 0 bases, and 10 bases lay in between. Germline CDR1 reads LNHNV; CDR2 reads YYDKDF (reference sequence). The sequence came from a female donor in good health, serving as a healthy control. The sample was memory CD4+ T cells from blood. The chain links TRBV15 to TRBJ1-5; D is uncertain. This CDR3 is CATSRVNRYSNQPQHF. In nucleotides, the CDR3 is TGTGCCACCAGCAGAGTCAACAGATATAGCAATCAGCCCCAGCATTTT.